This T cell receptor beta chain was obtained from a study of cytomegalovirus exposure and HLA in healthy donors. Whole-study findings and limits: Presence/absence analysis assumed near-uniform sequencing depth across donors.

Healthy donors of bone marrow made up the group. Comment on this clone: Its target is unknown.

The PCR was carried out with 60 Vbeta primers and 13 Jbeta primers. Some clones are missing from TCRdb's copy, which holds only in-frame ones; the method was immunoSEQ multiplex PCR. The data hold around 150,000 clones, with 82% observed a single time. Germline V gene lookup returns CDR1 SEHNR and CDR2 FQNEAQ (reference sequence). The CDR3 covers 16 residues. V shed 1 base, J shed 7 bases, and the junction held 11 bases outside the gene matches. The rearrangement uses TRBV7-9 and TRBJ2-7, with TRBD2 matching 9 bases. This receptor was obtained from a woman aged 45-65 years in good health and CMV-seropositive. Sequencing was carried out using PBMCs. The CDR3 nucleotides read TGTGCCAGCAGCTTAGGGGTTAGCGGGAGATCAGGGGAGCAGTACTTC. This encodes CASSLGVSGRSGEQYF.